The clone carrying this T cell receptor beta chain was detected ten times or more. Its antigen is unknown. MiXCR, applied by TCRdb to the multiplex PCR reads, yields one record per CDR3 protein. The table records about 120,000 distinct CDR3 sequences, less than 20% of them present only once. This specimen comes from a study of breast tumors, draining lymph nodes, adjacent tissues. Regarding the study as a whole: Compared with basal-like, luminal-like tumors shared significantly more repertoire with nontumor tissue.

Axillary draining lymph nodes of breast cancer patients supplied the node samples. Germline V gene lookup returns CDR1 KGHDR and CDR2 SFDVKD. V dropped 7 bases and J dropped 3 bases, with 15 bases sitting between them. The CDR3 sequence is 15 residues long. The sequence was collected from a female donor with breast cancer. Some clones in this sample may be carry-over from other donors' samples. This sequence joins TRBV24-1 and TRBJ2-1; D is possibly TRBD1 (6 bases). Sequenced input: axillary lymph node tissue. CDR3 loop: CATSVAGTNYNEQFF. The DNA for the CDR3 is TGTGCCACCAGCGTTGCCGGGACAAACTACAATGAGCAGTTCTTC.